Following are 16 T cell receptor beta chains from one sample sequenced in a study of T cell responses to AZD1222 COVID-19 vaccine. Clones were read by immunoSEQ multiplex PCR, and TCRdb kept only the in-frame ones, dropping some. The data contain some 180,000 clones, around nine tenths of them singletons. The source was peripheral blood, collected on day 0 of AZD1222 vaccination. The source of these receptors is an adult in good health.

The rearrangement links TRBV10-2 to TRBJ2-7, with 8 bases that match TRBD1. The CDR3 runs 14 residues. Germline-derived CDR1 and CDR2 are WSHSY and SAAADI. Trimming at V came to 3 bases and at J to 3 bases, leaving 4 bases not matched to a gene. This CDR3 is CASSDGQGDYEQYF. CDR3 in DNA: TGCGCCAGCAGTGACGGACAGGGAGACTACGAGCAGTACTTC.

This chain connects TRBV30 to TRBJ1-2; tentatively, D is TRBD1 (5 bases). CDR1 and CDR2 (germline): GTSNPN, SVGIG (reference sequence). The germline V and J ends were trimmed by 5 bases and 0 bases, with 13 bases remaining between them. This CDR3 contains 14 residues. CDR3 residues: CAWGDRAANYGYTF. The CDR3 bases are TGTGCCTGGGGGGACCGCGCAGCTAACTATGGCTACACCTTC.

The J gene is TRBJ2-3, the V gene TRBV4-2; 9 bases fit TRBD2. CDR1 LGHNA and CDR2 YNFKEQ come from the germline V gene. CDR3 length: 16 residues. Germline trimming cut 0 bases from V and 4 bases from J; bases unmatched to any gene: 5. The DNA of the CDR3 is TGTGCCAGCAGCCAAGATAATGCGGGGGGGCCAGATACGCAGTATTTT. This sequence encodes CASSQDNAGGPDTQYF.

This chain connects TRBV6-2 or TRBV6-3 to TRBJ1-1; no reliable D call. Germline loops: CDR1 MNHEY, CDR2 SVGEGT. The V end lost 0 bases, the J end lost 6 bases, and 2 bases lay between the germline ends. The length of the CDR3 is 11 residues. CDR3 sequence (DNA): TGTGCCAGCAGTTACTCGTCTGAAGCTTTCTTT. It encodes CASSYSSEAFF.

This sequence joins TRBV29-1 and TRBJ1-1; maybe TRBD1 (6 bases). CDR3 length: 14 residues. Trimming took 1 base from V and 3 from J, leaving 12 bases between them. Germline V gene lookup returns CDR1 SQVTM and CDR2 ANQGSEA. CDR3 sequence (DNA): TGCAGCGTTGAAGGACGGCAGGGGCACACTGAAGCTTTCTTT. Protein sequence: CSVEGRQGHTEAFF.

The chain couples TRBV3-1 (or the pseudogene TRBV3-2) to TRBJ2-1; 10 bases agree with TRBD2. After removal of 0 bases from V and 4 bases from J, the junction contained 3 bases not matched to a gene. Germline loops: CDR1 LGHDT, CDR2 YNNKEL (reference sequence). The CDR3 runs to 16 residues. DNA of the CDR3: TGTGCCAGCAGCCAAGATCCACTAGCGGGGTACAATGAGCAGTTCTTC. It codes for CASSQDPLAGYNEQFF.

The DNA of the CDR3 is TGTGCCTTGGAGACAGGGGGCTTGAACACTGAAGCTTTCTTT. It codes for CALETGGLNTEAFF. The V call is TRBV6-5, the J call TRBJ1-1; 10 bases are a match to TRBD1. This CDR3 is 14 amino acids long. CDR1 is MNHEY, CDR2 SVGAGI, per germline. V lost 11 bases and J lost 0; bases outside the gene matches: 6.

The chain uses TRBV5-6 and TRBJ2-7; 10 bases match TRBD1. This CDR3 has 15 residues. Trimming at V came to 4 bases and at J to 3 bases, leaving 7 bases not matched to a gene. Germline V lookup: CDR1 SGHDT, CDR2 YYEEEE. The CDR3 sequence is CASSAGQGSHYEQYF. CDR3 in DNA: TGTGCCAGCAGCGCGGGACAGGGGAGCCACTACGAGCAGTACTTC.

The chain employs TRBV6-2 or TRBV6-3 and TRBJ2-1; D assignment may be TRBD1 or TRBD2 (6 bases each). V lost 0 bases to trimming and J lost 6 bases, with 27 bases between them. Germline CDR1 reads MNHEY; CDR2 reads SVGEGT. This CDR3 spans 20 amino acids. CDR3 region: CASSYSKHLVSVKGGNEQFF. The CDR3 DNA sequence: TGTGCCAGCAGTTACTCGAAGCACCTGGTTAGCGTTAAGGGGGGCAATGAGCAGTTCTTC.

The chain combines TRBV18 with TRBJ1-2, with 7 bases matching TRBD1. The V segment lost 6 bases and the J segment 5 bases; nucleotides outside the gene matches: 12. The germline CDR1 and CDR2 sequences are KGHSH and LQKENI. The CDR3 sequence is 15 residues long. DNA for the CDR3: TGTGCCAGCTCTCACTCGGTTGCAGGGGGGTATGGCTACACCTTC. Translating it yields CASSHSVAGGYGYTF.

The J gene is TRBJ2-1, the V gene TRBV7-9; TRBD2 matches 8 bases. J gave up 3 bases and V 7 bases, and 5 bases lay outside the gene matches. Per germline, CDR1 SEHNR and CDR2 FQNEAQ (reference sequence). The CDR3 runs 14 residues. CDR3 protein: CASKGTSVYNEQFF. CDR3 DNA: TGTGCCAGCAAGGGGACTAGTGTCTACAATGAGCAGTTCTTC.

The chain is built from TRBV5-1 and TRBJ2-1; 9 nucleotides agree with TRBD1. The CDR3 runs 15 residues. With V trimmed by 4 bases and J by 7 bases, 9 bases remained unmatched. Germline CDR1 and CDR2: SGHRS and YFSETQ. This chain's CDR3 is CASSLKVTGGNEQFF. CDR3 coding DNA: TGCGCCAGCAGCCTGAAAGTGACAGGGGGAAATGAGCAGTTCTTC.

This clone came up once. This sequence joins TRBV9 and TRBJ2-3; TRBD1 matches 11 bases. The germline V gene has CDR1 SGDLS and CDR2 YYNGEE. Trimming took 4 bases from V and 2 from J; bases not matched to a gene: 9. The length of the CDR3 is 17 residues. The DNA for the CDR3 is TGTGCCAGCAGCCCAACAGGGACAGGGGGACCCACAGATACGCAGTATTTT. As protein: CASSPTGTGGPTDTQYF.

The chain uses TRBV11-2 and TRBJ1-1; 9 positions match TRBD1. The V gene's germline CDR1 is SGHAT and CDR2 FQNNGV. J was trimmed by 10 bases and V by 1 base; bases with no gene match: 4. The CDR3 has 13 residues. In DNA form, the CDR3 reads TGTGCCAGCAGCTTAGCCGGGACAGGGACAGCTTTCTTT. This gives the protein CASSLAGTGTAFF.

The chain links TRBV6-5 to TRBJ2-7; weak D call: TRBD2 (7 bases). V was cut by 3 bases and J by 4 bases, with 19 bases left in between. The germline CDR1 and CDR2 sequences are MNHEY and SVGAGI. This CDR3 is built from 16 residues. The CDR3 reads CASSYRQVRGLYEQYF. CDR3 sequence (DNA): TGTGCCAGCAGTTATCGGCAGGTGCGGGGGCTTTACGAGCAGTACTTC.

This rearrangement joins TRBV7-8 to TRBJ1-2; 12 bases agree with TRBD1. Germline CDR1 reads SGHVS; CDR2 reads FQNEAQ. This CDR3 has 15 residues. The V gene end was trimmed by 3 bases and the J gene end by 7 bases; junction bases not matched to a gene: 6. This chain's CDR3 is CASSLGGTGGGGYTF. Written as DNA, the CDR3 is TGTGCCAGCAGCTTGGGAGGGACAGGGGGCGGTGGCTACACCTTC.